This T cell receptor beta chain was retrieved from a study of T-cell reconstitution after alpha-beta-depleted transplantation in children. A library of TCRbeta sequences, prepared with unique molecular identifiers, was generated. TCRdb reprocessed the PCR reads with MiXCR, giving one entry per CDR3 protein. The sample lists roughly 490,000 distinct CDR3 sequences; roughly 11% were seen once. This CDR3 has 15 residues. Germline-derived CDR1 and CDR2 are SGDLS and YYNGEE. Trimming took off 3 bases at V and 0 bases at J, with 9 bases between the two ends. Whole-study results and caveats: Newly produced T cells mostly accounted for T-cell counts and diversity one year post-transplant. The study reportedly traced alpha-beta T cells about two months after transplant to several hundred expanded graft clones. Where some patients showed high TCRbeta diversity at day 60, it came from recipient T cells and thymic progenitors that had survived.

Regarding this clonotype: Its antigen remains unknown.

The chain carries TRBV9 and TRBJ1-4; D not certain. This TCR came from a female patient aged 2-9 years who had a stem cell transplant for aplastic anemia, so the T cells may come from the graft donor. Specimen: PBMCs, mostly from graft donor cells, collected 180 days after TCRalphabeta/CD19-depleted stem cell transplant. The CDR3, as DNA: TGTGCCAGCAGCGAGGAGGGTACAACTAATGAAAAACTGTTTTTT. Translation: CASSEEGTTNEKLFF. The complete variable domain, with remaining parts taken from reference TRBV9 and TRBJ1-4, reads DSGVTQTPKHLITATGQRVTLRCSPRSGDLSVYWYQQSLDQGLQFLIQYYNGEERAKGNILERFSAQQFPDLHSELNLSSLELGDSALYFCASSEEGTTNEKLFFGSGTQLSVL.